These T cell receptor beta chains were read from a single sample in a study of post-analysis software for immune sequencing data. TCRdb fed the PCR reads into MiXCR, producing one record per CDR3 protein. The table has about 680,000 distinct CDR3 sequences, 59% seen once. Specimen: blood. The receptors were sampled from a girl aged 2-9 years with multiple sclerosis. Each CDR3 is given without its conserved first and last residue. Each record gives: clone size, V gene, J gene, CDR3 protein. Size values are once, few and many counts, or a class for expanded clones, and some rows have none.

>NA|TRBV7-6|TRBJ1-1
ASSFGQGVNTEAF
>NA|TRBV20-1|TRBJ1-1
SARDLPGEAF
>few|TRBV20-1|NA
SAPSLHAYEQY
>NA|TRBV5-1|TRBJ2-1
ASPLGGYYNEQF
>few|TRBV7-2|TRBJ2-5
ASSHGQGSETQY
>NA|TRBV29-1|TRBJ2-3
SVEGSPPDTQY
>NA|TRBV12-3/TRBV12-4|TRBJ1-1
ASSFGLGDTEAF
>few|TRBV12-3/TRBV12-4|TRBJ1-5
ASSLSGYSNQPQH
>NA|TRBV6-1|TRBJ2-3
ASRDRGLTDTQY
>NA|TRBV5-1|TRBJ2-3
ASSLGRTGDTDTQY
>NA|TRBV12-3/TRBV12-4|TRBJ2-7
ASSRTGWTYEQY
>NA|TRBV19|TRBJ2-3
ASSIDSPDTQY
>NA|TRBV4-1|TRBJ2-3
ASSQIPGQGTDTQY
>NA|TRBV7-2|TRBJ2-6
ASSLGLGLTGANVLT
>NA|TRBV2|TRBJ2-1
ASIPDRGQNNEQF
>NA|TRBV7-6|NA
ASSQVRGGYEQY
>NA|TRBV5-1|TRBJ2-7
ASSLFGTGGYEQY
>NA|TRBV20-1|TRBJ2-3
SAKAPGVMDTQY
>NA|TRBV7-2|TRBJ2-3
ASSLEGGGSDTQY